This T cell receptor beta chain was recorded in a study of blood T cell repertoires in COVID-19. Data came from immunoSEQ multiplex PCR; TCRdb stores just in-frame clones and leaves some out. The sample shows 31,000 or so clones, approximately 89% of them seen only once. Trimming stripped 5 bases from V and 0 bases from J, with 16 bases between. The CDR3 is 15 residues long. The V gene's germline CDR1 is GTSNPN and CDR2 SVGIG (reference sequence). The sequence came from a man at least 80 years old with acute or convalescent COVID-19. J is TRBJ1-2 and V is TRBV30, with D maybe TRBD1 (6 bases). Sequenced: peripheral blood. The CDR3: CAWWGLGHTNYGYTF. The CDR3 DNA sequence: TGTGCCTGGTGGGGGCTCGGACACACTAACTATGGCTACACCTTC.